These 18 T cell receptor beta chains were sequenced from one sample in a study of T cells in Graves' hyperthyroidism and ophthalmopathy. What was amplified from RNA transcripts were TCR beta CDR3 regions. Carried out on the TCR CDR3, a first-round RT-PCR used the HTBI primer set. TCRdb independently ran MiXCR on the multiplex PCR reads; one entry per CDR3 protein. The repertoire holds 150,000 to 200,000 distinct CDR3 sequences, with around 15% as singletons. The sample taken for sequencing was blood. These receptors were collected from a woman aged 50 to 65 with Graves' hyperthyroidism.

This clonotype was picked up many times. This sequence joins TRBV7-9 and TRBJ2-7; the D is unclear. The V end was cut by 1 base, the J end by 7 bases, with 17 bases between. Germline CDR1 SEHNR, CDR2 FQNEAQ (reference sequence). This CDR3 region has 15 residues. CDR3 protein: CASSLVSGRPGEQYF. As DNA, the CDR3 is TGTGCCAGCAGCTTAGTCTCCGGACGGCCCGGGGAGCAGTACTTC. Together with reference TRBV7-9 and TRBJ2-7, the CDR3 gives the full variable domain: DTGVSQNPRHKITKRGQNVTFRCDPISEHNRLYWYRQTLGQGPEFLTYFQNEAQLEKSRLLSDRFSAERPKGSFSTLEIQRTEQGDSAMYLCASSLVSGRPGEQYFGPGTRLTVT.

This clonotype was observed at least ten times. This sequence joins TRBV6-1 and TRBJ1-5, with 7 bases matching TRBD1. The CDR3 consists of 17 residues. J lost 0 bases, V lost 6 bases, and 11 bases had no gene match. Germline CDR1 and CDR2: MNHNS and SASEGT. CDR3 sequence reads: CASRRQGGGNSNQPQHF. The CDR3 DNA is TGTGCCAGCAGAAGACAGGGCGGGGGAAATAGCAATCAGCCCCAGCATTTT.

This clonotype has only a few counts. Being one base from a much bigger clone, this may be a read error. The chain has TRBV2 and TRBJ1-1; D is perhaps TRBD1 (5 bases). With 7 bases removed from V and 2 bases from J, the gap between germline ends came to 17 bases. This CDR3 has 15 amino acids. The V gene's germline CDR1 is SNHLY and CDR2 FYNNEI. CDR3 region: CASTVAGDPNTEAFF. DNA of the CDR3: TGTGCCAGCACGGTGGCCGGGGACCCCAACACTGAAGCTTTCTTT.

V usage is TRBV10-1 and J usage is TRBJ1-6; 7 nucleotides align to TRBD1. The CDR3 totals 14 residues. Germline CDR1 WNHNN, CDR2 SYGVQD (reference sequence). With 7 bases clipped from V and 7 bases from J, the junction kept 7 bases outside the gene matches. The CDR3 spells CASIQRDRNSPLHF. For the CDR3, the DNA is TGCGCCAGCATTCAGAGGGACAGAAATTCACCCCTCCACTTT.

This clonotype was detected ten times or more. The chain combines TRBV15 with TRBJ2-3, with D unresolved. V gave up 4 bases and J gave up 4 bases, with 18 bases separating them. The CDR3 spans 16 residues. Germline-derived CDR1 and CDR2 are LNHNV and YYDKDF (reference sequence). The CDR3 region is CATSTEMGFNADTQYF. The DNA for the CDR3 is TGTGCCACCAGCACTGAGATGGGGTTTAACGCAGATACGCAGTATTTT.

This clonotype was observed a few times. The rearrangement joins TRBV4-1 to TRBJ1-5; D not certain. V was pared by 0 bases and J by 1 base, with 7 bases between. The CDR3 runs 15 residues. The germline CDR1 and CDR2 sequences are MGHRA and YSYEKL. CDR3 nucleotide sequence: TGCGCCAGCAGCCAAGATTCCGGGAGCAATCAGCCCCAGCATTTT. Translation: CASSQDSGSNQPQHF.

This clonotype was detected many times. This chain links TRBV28 with TRBJ1-1; 8 bases align to TRBD1. With V trimmed by 6 bases and J by 4 bases, 10 bases remained unmatched. Germline values: CDR1 MDHEN, CDR2 SYDVKM. The CDR3 runs 15 residues. The CDR3 is CASSSPGQVGTEAFF. CDR3 DNA: TGTGCCAGCAGCTCCCCGGGACAGGTCGGCACTGAAGCTTTCTTT.

This clonotype was detected ten times or more. V usage is TRBV15 and J usage is TRBJ1-2, with a tentative D call TRBD1 (5 bases). Per the germline V gene, CDR1 is LNHNV and CDR2 is YYDKDF (reference sequence). Trimming stripped 3 bases from V and 4 bases from J, with 12 bases between. The CDR3 is made up of 14 amino acids. The CDR3 sequence: CATSRRGRGYGYTF. The DNA of the CDR3 is TGTGCCACCAGCAGGCGGGGTAGGGGCTATGGCTACACCTTC.

The V call is TRBV2, the J call TRBJ2-7; the match to TRBD2 covers 9 bases. The junction had 14 bases not matched to a gene; V was cut back by 5 bases and J by 6 bases. CDR3 length equals 16 residues. Germline V CDR1 and CDR2: SNHLY, FYNNEI. The chain's CDR3 is CASSFGGSGGGLEQYF. CDR3 nucleotide sequence: TGTGCCAGCAGTTTCGGTGGTAGCGGGGGAGGGCTCGAGCAGTACTTC.

Details on this clonotype: A much larger clone differs from this one at a single base, so this may be a read error. The rearrangement links TRBV7-8 to TRBJ2-1; D is unresolved. The CDR3 totals 15 residues. Germline V gene lookup returns CDR1 SGHVS and CDR2 FQNEAQ. The DNA for the CDR3 is TGTACCAGCAGCGCACCCTCTTTTACCTACAATGAGCAGTTCTTC. It codes for CTSSAPSFTYNEQFF.

This clonotype was recorded at least ten times. J is TRBJ2-3 and V is TRBV24-1, with 7 bases lining up with TRBD2. CDR3 length equals 16 residues. Germline V gene sequence: CDR1 KGHDR, CDR2 SFDVKD. V lost 0 bases to trimming and J lost 5 bases; unmatched junction nucleotides: 7. CDR3 region: CATSDLGLAAGDTQYF. The DNA of the CDR3 is TGTGCCACCAGTGATTTGGGCCTAGCGGCGGGAGATACGCAGTATTTT.

This clonotype was seen repeatedly, ten times or more. The rearrangement links TRBV20-1 to TRBJ2-3, with TRBD2 matching 11 bases. V shed 2 bases, J shed 4 bases, and the junction held 5 bases outside the gene matches. CDR3 length equals 15 residues. Germline-derived CDR1 and CDR2 are DFQATT and SNEGSKA (reference sequence). CDR3 nucleotides: TGCAGTGCTAGATCTAGCGGGGGGATCCCAGATACGCAGTATTTT. Its protein product is CSARSSGGIPDTQYF.

V and J are TRBV5-1 and TRBJ1-3, with D unresolved. Trimming removed 4 bases from V and 0 bases from J, with 23 bases in between. This CDR3 is built from 19 residues. Germline CDR1 SGHRS, CDR2 YFSETQ. The CDR3 DNA is TGCGCCAGCAGCCCCAGACTGAGGACGGAAAGACACTCTGGAAACACCATATATTTT. Translation gives CASSPRLRTERHSGNTIYF.

V gene TRBV30 combines with J gene TRBJ1-1, with D uncertain. The CDR3 is 13 residues long. V lost 4 bases and J 1 base, leaving 10 bases between the germline ends. Germline V CDR1 and CDR2: GTSNPN, SVGIG (reference sequence). Here the CDR3 reads CAWKAWENTEAFF. In nucleotides, the CDR3 is TGTGCCTGGAAGGCCTGGGAGAACACTGAAGCTTTCTTT.

Many counts were recorded for this clonotype. J is TRBJ1-5 and V is TRBV27; TRBD1 matches at 9 bases. Germline CDR1 and CDR2: MNHEY and SMNVEV (reference sequence). Unmatched junction bases numbered 7, after V lost 4 bases and J lost 3 bases. This CDR3 contains 16 residues. The CDR3 region has the DNA TGTGCCAGCAGTTCCCGACAGGGGGGCATCAATCAGCCCCAGCATTTT. It yields the protein CASSSRQGGINQPQHF.

This clonotype was counted a few times. J is TRBJ2-5 and V is TRBV6-1, with D possibly being TRBD1 or TRBD2 (6 bases each). Germline CDR1 and CDR2: MNHNS and SASEGT. V was cut by 5 bases and J by 4 bases, with 20 bases left in between. This CDR3 region has 16 residues. This CDR3 reads CASSPPRGLGAETQYF. The CDR3 DNA reads TGTGCCAGCAGTCCCCCTCGGGGGTTGGGGGCAGAGACCCAGTACTTC.

This clonotype came up many times. This chain links TRBV20-1 with TRBJ2-5, with D tentatively TRBD1 (6 bases). Between the trimmed V and J ends, which lost 3 bases and 3 bases, there was a span of 14 bases. CDR3 length equals 14 residues. Germline CDR1 is DFQATT and CDR2 is SNEGSKA (reference sequence). This chain's CDR3 is CSASRRAGEETQYF. The CDR3 DNA follows: TGCAGTGCTAGCCGCCGGGCAGGGGAAGAGACCCAGTACTTC.

The table lists this clonotype with many counts. The gene calls are TRBV7-8 and TRBJ1-1; D possibly corresponds to TRBD1 (6 bases). The V end lost 3 bases, the J end lost 5 bases, and 10 bases lay between the germline ends. CDR3 length: 13 amino acids. Germline V CDR1 and CDR2: SGHVS, FQNEAQ. CDR3 bases: TGTGCCAGCAGCTTCCGGGACAATACTGAAGCTTTCTTT. It is translated as CASSFRDNTEAFF.